A single sample is the source of the 13 T cell receptor beta chains below, sequenced in a study of blood T cell repertoires in COVID-19. The assay was immunoSEQ multiplex PCR, and TCRdb's table has in-frame clones only and misses some. The data contain 350,000 to 400,000 clones, over 85% of them singletons. Sequenced: PBMCs or T cells enriched from blood (not recorded which). These receptors all stem from a woman aged 25 to 39 who had recovered from COVID-19.

The rearrangement uses TRBV4-2 and TRBJ1-4; D is possibly TRBD1 (6 bases). CDR1 is LGHNA, CDR2 YNFKEQ, per germline. Trimming left V 4 bases short and J 4 bases short, with 13 bases between. The CDR3 contains 15 residues. CDR3 loop: CASSLYEGDNEKLFF. The CDR3 bases are TGTGCCAGCAGCCTATACGAGGGGGATAATGAAAAACTGTTTTTT.

This chain links TRBV2 with TRBJ1-2; D is unclear. Trimming removed 2 bases from V and 1 base from J, with 14 bases in between. The CDR3 has 16 amino acids. The germline V gene has CDR1 SNHLY and CDR2 FYNNEI. CDR3 coding DNA: TGTGCCAGCAGTGAAACCCAGCTAGCTATTAACTATGGCTACACCTTC. Amino acids: CASSETQLAINYGYTF. The full variable domain, in which reference TRBV2 and TRBJ1-2 provide the parts outside the CDR3, is EPEVTQTPSHQVTQMGQEVILRCVPISNHLYFYWYRQILGQKVEFLVSFYNNEISEKSEIFDDQFSVERPDGSNFTLKIRSTKLEDSAMYFCASSETQLAINYGYTFGSGTRLTVV.

The chain is built from TRBV9 and TRBJ2-1; 10 nucleotides match TRBD1. Germline assignment: CDR1 SGDLS and CDR2 YYNGEE. This CDR3 has 16 amino acids. After removal of 2 bases from V and 2 bases from J, the junction contained 4 bases not matched to a gene. The CDR3 DNA is TGTGCCAGCAGCGTTGACAGGGGGCTTACCTACAATGAGCAGTTCTTC. Its translation is CASSVDRGLTYNEQFF.

V usage is TRBV5-1 and J usage is TRBJ2-3, with 10 bases aligning to TRBD2. The CDR3 has 17 amino acids. The V and J ends lost 4 bases and 0 bases, in that order; junction bases with no gene match: 8. Per the germline V gene, CDR1 is SGHRS and CDR2 is YFSETQ. CDR3 DNA sequence: TGCGCCAGCAGCCCCTCTCTAGCGGGGGTTAGCACAGATACGCAGTATTTT. Encoded protein: CASSPSLAGVSTDTQYF.

This clone has just a few counts. The chain is built from TRBV27 and TRBJ2-7; the D is unclear. Germline V CDR1 and CDR2: MNHEY, SMNVEV (reference sequence). The CDR3 contains 17 residues. V lost 5 bases and J 3 bases, leaving 23 bases between the germline ends. This CDR3 is CASSPTSDSRRRYEQYF. CDR3 sequence (DNA): TGTGCCAGCAGTCCCACCTCGGATAGCAGAAGACGCTACGAGCAGTACTTC.

The chain combines TRBV11-2 with TRBJ1-3; perhaps TRBD1 as D (5 bases). This CDR3 region has 14 residues. V was shortened by 2 bases and J by 5 bases, with 10 bases between the two germline ends. From germline, CDR1 is SGHAT and CDR2 FQNNGV. CDR3 loop: CASSLRGYRNTIYF. The CDR3 DNA follows: TGTGCCAGCAGCTTAAGGGGATATAGAAACACCATATATTTT.

The chain employs TRBV4-1 and TRBJ2-1; 9 positions agree with TRBD1. The junction had 12 bases not matched to a gene; V was cut back by 4 bases and J by 5 bases. The length of the CDR3 is 17 residues. Germline CDR1 MGHRA, CDR2 YSYEKL. The CDR3 sequence is CASSPGTATGGNNEQFF. The CDR3 DNA is TGCGCCAGCAGCCCAGGAACGGCGACAGGGGGGAACAATGAGCAGTTCTTC.

CDR3 DNA sequence: TGCGCCAGCAGCTCGAGAGGGACTGAAGCTTTCTTT. It is translated as CASSSRGTEAFF. The rearrangement links TRBV5-1 to TRBJ1-1; no firm D call. Germline V gene lookup returns CDR1 SGHRS and CDR2 YFSETQ. The V gene lost 3 bases and the J gene lost 5 bases, with 8 bases spanning the gap. CDR3 length: 12 residues.

The chain carries TRBV6-4 and TRBJ1-4; TRBD1 agrees at 7 bases. J was trimmed by 7 bases and V by 8 bases; bases with no gene match: 7. Germline loops: CDR1 MRHNA, CDR2 SNTAGT. This CDR3 contains 13 residues. Here the CDR3 reads CASPGQWTEKLFF. CDR3 DNA: TGTGCCAGCCCGGGACAGTGGACTGAAAAACTGTTTTTT.

The gene calls are TRBV20-1 and TRBJ2-1, with TRBD2 matching over 13 bases. CDR3 length equals 14 residues. CDR1 is DFQATT, CDR2 SNEGSKA, per germline (reference sequence). J was trimmed by 9 bases and V by 3 bases; bases with no gene match: 5. The CDR3 reads CSASGLAGVFEQFF. The CDR3 DNA sequence: TGCAGTGCTAGTGGACTAGCGGGAGTGTTTGAGCAGTTCTTC.

The chain carries TRBV4-1 and TRBJ2-7; 9 nucleotides match TRBD2. CDR1 MGHRA and CDR2 YSYEKL come from the germline V gene. This CDR3 spans 16 amino acids. V was pared by 5 bases and J by 1 base, with 9 bases of the junction left unmatched. Here the CDR3 reads CASSGGLAGLSYEQYF. Here the CDR3 DNA reads TGCGCCAGCAGCGGGGGGCTAGCGGGACTATCCTACGAGCAGTACTTC.

This sequence joins TRBV7-9 and TRBJ1-4, with no clear D. The V end lost 5 bases, the J end lost 5 bases, and 9 bases lay between the germline ends. Germline assignment: CDR1 SEHNR and CDR2 FQNEAQ (reference sequence). CDR3 size: 13 residues. The CDR3 nucleotides read TGTGCCAGCAGCGCGGACTCAAATGAAAAACTGTTTTTT. Protein sequence: CASSADSNEKLFF.

This clone occurred once. This rearrangement joins TRBV27 to TRBJ1-1; 7 bases agree with TRBD1. V lost 9 bases to trimming and J lost 0 bases; unmatched junction nucleotides: 4. The CDR3 runs 13 residues. Germline assignment: CDR1 MNHEY and CDR2 SMNVEV (reference sequence). CDR3 amino acids: CASQGVMNTEAFF. In DNA, the CDR3 is TGTGCCAGTCAGGGGGTTATGAACACTGAAGCTTTCTTT.